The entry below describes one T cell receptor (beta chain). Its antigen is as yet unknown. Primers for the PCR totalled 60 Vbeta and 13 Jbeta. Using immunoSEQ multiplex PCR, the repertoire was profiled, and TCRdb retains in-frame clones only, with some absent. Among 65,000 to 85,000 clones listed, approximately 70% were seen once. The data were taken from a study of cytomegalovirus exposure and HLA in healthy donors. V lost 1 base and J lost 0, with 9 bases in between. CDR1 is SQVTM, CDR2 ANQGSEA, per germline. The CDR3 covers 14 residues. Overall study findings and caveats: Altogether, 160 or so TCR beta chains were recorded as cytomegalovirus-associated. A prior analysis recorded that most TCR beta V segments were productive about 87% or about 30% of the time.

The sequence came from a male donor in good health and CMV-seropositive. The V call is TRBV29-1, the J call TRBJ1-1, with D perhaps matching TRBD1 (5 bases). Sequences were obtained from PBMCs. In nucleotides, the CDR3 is TGCAGCGTTGAAGGGGGGGAGTTGAACACTGAAGCTTTCTTT. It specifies CSVEGGELNTEAFF.